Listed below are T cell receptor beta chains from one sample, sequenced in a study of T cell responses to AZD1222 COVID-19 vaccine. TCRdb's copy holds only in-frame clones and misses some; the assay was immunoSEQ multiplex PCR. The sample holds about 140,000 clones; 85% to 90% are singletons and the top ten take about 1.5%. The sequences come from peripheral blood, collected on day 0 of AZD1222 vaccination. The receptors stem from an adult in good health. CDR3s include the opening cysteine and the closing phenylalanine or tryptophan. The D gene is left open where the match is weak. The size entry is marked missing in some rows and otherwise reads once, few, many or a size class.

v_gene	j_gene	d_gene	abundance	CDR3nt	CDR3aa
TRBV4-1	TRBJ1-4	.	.	TGCGCCAGCGGCGGAATAGGGGTTGGAGAAAAACTGTTTTTT	CASGGIGVGEKLFF
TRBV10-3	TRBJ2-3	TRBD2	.	TGTGCCATCAGTGTGACTAGCGGCGATACGCAGTATTTT	CAISVTSGDTQYF
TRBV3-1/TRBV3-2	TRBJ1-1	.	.	TGTGCCAGCAGCCAAGGCATCAGGGGATCGGGGAACACTGAAGCTTTCTTT	CASSQGIRGSGNTEAFF
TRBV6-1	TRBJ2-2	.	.	TGTGCCAGCAGTGAAGCCGTCGGGGGCACCGGGGAGCTGTTTTTT	CASSEAVGGTGELFF
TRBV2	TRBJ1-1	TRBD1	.	TGTGCCAGCCGGACTCGACAGGGAGACACTGAAGCTTTCTTT	CASRTRQGDTEAFF
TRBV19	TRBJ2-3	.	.	TGTGCCAGTAGTATATTTGGTGAAGGTGGGGGCAGCACAGATACGCAGTATTTT	CASSIFGEGGGSTDTQYF
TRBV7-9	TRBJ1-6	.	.	TGTGCCAGCAGCTCGGGGTCCGGAGGTTCACCCCTCCACTTT	CASSSGSGGSPLHF
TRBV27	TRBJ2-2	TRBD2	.	TGTGCCAGCAGTTTACCCCGGACTAGCGGGGTCTCCGGGGAGCTGTTTTTT	CASSLPRTSGVSGELFF
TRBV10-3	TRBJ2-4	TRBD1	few	TGTGCCATCAGGGACAGGCCCAAAAACATTCAGTACTTC	CAIRDRPKNIQYF
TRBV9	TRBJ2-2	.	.	TGTGCCAGCAGCGTACGGCTCGCCGGGGAGCTGTTTTTT	CASSVRLAGELFF
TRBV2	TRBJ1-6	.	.	TGTGCCAGCAGTGATTCCTATTCACCCCTCCACTTT	CASSDSYSPLHF
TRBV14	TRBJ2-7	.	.	TGTGCCAGCAGCCAAGATGACCGGCTTGCGCAGTACTTC	CASSQDDRLAQYF
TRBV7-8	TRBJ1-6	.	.	TGTGCCAGCAGCTTAGCGCTCCGGAATTCACCCCTCCACTTT	CASSLALRNSPLHF
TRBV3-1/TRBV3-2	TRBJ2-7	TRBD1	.	TGTGCCAGCAGCCAAGGTCGGGACAGGGTCGGCACCGCGGCCTACGAGCAGTACTTC	CASSQGRDRVGTAAYEQYF
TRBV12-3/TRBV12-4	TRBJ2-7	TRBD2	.	TGTGCCAGCAGTTATACTAGCGGGGACCCTCTCTTC	CASSYTSGDPLF
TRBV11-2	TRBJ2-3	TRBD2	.	TGTGCCAGCAGCTTACGGGGGGGCACAGATACGCAGTATTTT	CASSLRGGTDTQYF
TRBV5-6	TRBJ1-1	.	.	TGTGCCAGCCTCCAGGGACCGAACACTGAAGCTTTCTTT	CASLQGPNTEAFF
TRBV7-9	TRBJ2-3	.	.	TGTGCCAGCAGCTTAGTGAGACTCACAGATACGCAGTATTTT	CASSLVRLTDTQYF
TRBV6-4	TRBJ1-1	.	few	TGTGCCAGCACAAGGGGAACGAACACTGAAGCTTTCTTT	CASTRGTNTEAFF
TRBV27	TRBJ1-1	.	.	TGTGCCAGCAGTTTATCCGGCTTGAACACTGAAGCTTTCTTT	CASSLSGLNTEAFF
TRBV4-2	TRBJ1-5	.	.	TGTGCCAGCAGCCAAGATCTCGCCAGGGTTATTAGCAATCAGCCCCAGCATTTT	CASSQDLARVISNQPQHF
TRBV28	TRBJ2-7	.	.	TGTGCCAGCAGATCCCGTTTGCAGGGCTTATACGAGCAGTACTTC	CASRSRLQGLYEQYF
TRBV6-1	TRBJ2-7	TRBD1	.	TGTGCCAGCAGTGAATACCACAGGGGTTCCGAGCAGTACTTC	CASSEYHRGSEQYF
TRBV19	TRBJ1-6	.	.	TGTGCCAGTACCCCGGACATGATAAATTCACCCCTCCACTTT	CASTPDMINSPLHF
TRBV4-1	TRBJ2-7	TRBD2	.	TGCGCCAGCAGCCAAGCAACTAGCGGGAGGGCCTGGTACGAGCAGTACTTC	CASSQATSGRAWYEQYF
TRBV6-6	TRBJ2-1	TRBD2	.	TGTGCCAGCGGGATCCAAGCGGGGAAAACCTACAATGAGCAGTTCTTC	CASGIQAGKTYNEQFF
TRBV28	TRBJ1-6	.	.	TGTGCCAGCAGTCTAACCGACAGCTCCTATAATTCACCCCTCCACTTT	CASSLTDSSYNSPLHF
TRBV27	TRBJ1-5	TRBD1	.	TGTGCCAGCAGTGGCCGATCGACAGGGGATCTGCCCCAGCATTTT	CASSGRSTGDLPQHF
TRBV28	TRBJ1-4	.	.	TGTGCCAGCACCTCAGGGATGTCGACTAATGAAAAACTGTTTTTT	CASTSGMSTNEKLFF
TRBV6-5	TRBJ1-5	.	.	TGTGCCAGCAGCCGGATCCCGATCACCAATCAGCCCCAGCATTTT	CASSRIPITNQPQHF
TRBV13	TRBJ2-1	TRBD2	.	TGTGCCAGCAGCTTTAGCGGGAGGGCCTACAATGAGCAGTTCTTC	CASSFSGRAYNEQFF
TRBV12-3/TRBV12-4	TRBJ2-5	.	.	TGTGCCAGCAGTTACAGTCAAGAGACCCAGTACTTC	CASSYSQETQYF
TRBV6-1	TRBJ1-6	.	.	TGTGCCAGCAGTGAACACGTGCTTGGCCAGAATTCACCCCTCCACTTT	CASSEHVLGQNSPLHF
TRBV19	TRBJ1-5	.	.	TGTGCCAGTAGTATAGGTTCGGGTAATCAGCCCCAGCATTTT	CASSIGSGNQPQHF
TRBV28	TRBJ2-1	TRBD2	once	TGTGCCAGCAGTTTATGGGGGGCAGGGATGGCTAGCGGGAGGAATGAGCAGTTCTTC	CASSLWGAGMASGRNEQFF
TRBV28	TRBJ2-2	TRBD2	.	TGTGCCAGCAGTTTAGTTCCGGGAGGGGGCGGGGAGCTGTTTTTT	CASSLVPGGGGELFF
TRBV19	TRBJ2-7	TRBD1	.	TGTGCCAGTAGCCTCAACCCCGGGACAGCCTCCGGCGAGCAGTACTTC	CASSLNPGTASGEQYF
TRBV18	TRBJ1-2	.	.	TGTGCCAGCTCCAGTCCGGACCGGGCTAACTATGGCTACACCTTC	CASSSPDRANYGYTF
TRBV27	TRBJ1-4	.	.	TGTGCCAGCAGTGTTCGACAGAGCACTAATGAAAAACTGTTTTTT	CASSVRQSTNEKLFF
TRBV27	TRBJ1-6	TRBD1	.	TGTGCCAGCAGGACAGGGGTTTCACCCCTCCACTTT	CASRTGVSPLHF
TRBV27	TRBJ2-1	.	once	TGTGCCAGCAGTTTTACAGGGAGGAATGAGCAGTTCTTC	CASSFTGRNEQFF
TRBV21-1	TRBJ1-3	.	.	TGTGCCAGCAGCCCCGCGAGGGTTACCTCTGGAAACACCATATATTTT	CASSPARVTSGNTIYF
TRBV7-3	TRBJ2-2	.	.	TGTGCCAGCAGCCTGGGCGCCGGGGAGCTGTTTTTT	CASSLGAGELFF
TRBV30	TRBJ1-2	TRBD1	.	TGTGCCTGGAGCCAGACAGGGGGGTACAATGGCTACACCTTC	CAWSQTGGYNGYTF
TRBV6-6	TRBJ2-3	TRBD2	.	TGTGCCAGCAGCCCCACTAGCGGGGGGGCAGATACGCAGTATTTT	CASSPTSGGADTQYF
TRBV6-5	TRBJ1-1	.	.	TGTGCCAGCAGTACCGGGTTTACTAACGCCGCTGAAGCTTTCTTT	CASSTGFTNAAEAFF
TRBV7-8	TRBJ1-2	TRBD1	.	TGTGCCAGCAGCGCCCTGGGACAGGGAAGGGGCTACACCTTC	CASSALGQGRGYTF
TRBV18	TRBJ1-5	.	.	TGTGCCAGCTCACCAGCTAGCAATCAGCCCCAGCATTTT	CASSPASNQPQHF
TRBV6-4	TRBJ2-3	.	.	TGTGCCAGCAGTGTGGGGGCTAGCACAGATACGCAGTATTTT	CASSVGASTDTQYF
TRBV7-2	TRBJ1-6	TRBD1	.	TGTGCCAGCAGCTATACCAGGGGGAATTCACCCCTCCACTTT	CASSYTRGNSPLHF
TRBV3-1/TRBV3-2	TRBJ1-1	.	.	TGTGCCAGCAGTACCGAATGGGGCGGCACTGAAGCTTTCTTT	CASSTEWGGTEAFF